This is a list of T cell receptor beta chains from one sample in a study of T cells in localized non-small cell lung cancer. TCRdb's table, derived via immunoSEQ multiplex PCR, lists solely in-frame clones and lacks some. Among roughly 10,000 clones listed, less than 30% were seen once. Sequencing used lung tumor tissue, obtained before any cancer treatment. The receptors here all came from a man aged 40 to 70 with stage I lung adenocarcinoma. The CDR3 runs from the conserved cysteine through the conserved F or W. Clone sizes are given selectively: once, few, many, or a class where the clone is expanded.

v_gene	abundance	CDR3aa
TRBV11-3	few	CASSSAIGAGANVLTF
TRBV10-3	medium-sized	CAISEYSPADNSPLHF
TRBV9	-	CASRKAAENTEAFF
TRBV5-1	-	CASSLRAAGTNEKLFF
TRBV2	few	CASLLGGADTEAFF
TRBV29-1	few	CSATLGALGQAFF
TRBV11-3	medium-sized	CASSLDPSNYGYTF
TRBV18	few	CASSGILNTEAFF
TRBV11-3	-	CASSPGQPTETQYF
TRBV19	-	CASSLEDLQPQHF
TRBV6-8	few	CASSLGTGQSYEQYF
TRBV29-1	-	CSASTGGYEQYF
TRBV9	-	CASSNPRGTQVLNTEAFF
TRBV10-2	few	CASSGTYPYPGQYF
TRBV19	few	CASSPRTGSLKWNYGYTF
TRBV6-8	-	CAISGRTGSTQYF
TRBV14	-	CASSQESGGAKNIQYF
TRBV6-8	few	CASNTQTGTGVSKQYF
TRBV19	-	CASSPLDANTGELFF
TRBV6-8	-	CAATQQGSYGYTF
TRBV6-8	-	CASSYGLGHSYNEQFF
TRBV29-1	-	CSVMPTKNIQYF
TRBV30	-	CAWSVRRERGRGTEAFF
TRBV29-1	-	CSVPNERGAPEAFF
TRBV11-3	few	CASSRSGGPLGTEAFF
TRBV6-8	few	CASRGQITDTQYF
TRBV11-3	few	CASSLFQGPGNTIYF
TRBV9	-	CASSVGATSSYNEQFF
TRBV12-5	-	CASTESLGAFSGNTIYF
TRBV15	-	CATSRKQGARFYEQYF